This T cell receptor (beta chain) stems from a study of blood T cell repertoires in COVID-19. About the study: In each case, the material was cDNA or gDNA derived from T cells, B-cell-depleted T cells, or PBMCs.

The CDR3 extends over 14 amino acids. Germline CDR1 and CDR2: LNHDA and SQIVND (reference sequence). The trim removed 7 bases at V and 2 bases at J, leaving 6 bases unmatched. Original processing methods: Scientists estimated how many nucleated cells there were by amplifying reference gene primers. Measured with immunoSEQ multiplex PCR; TCRdb has only the in-frame clones, and not every one. V, J and clone size derive from that table, while D and trimming were established from the DNA sequence. Here the sample spans about 35,000 clones, approximately 87% being singletons. The source is a human donor in a cohort sampled during active COVID-19. The chain combines TRBV19 with TRBJ1-2; 8 bases map to TRBD1. What was sequenced was peripheral blood. The CDR3 DNA reads TGTGCCAGTAAAACAGGACAGGGAAACTATGGCTACACCTTC. It encodes CASKTGQGNYGYTF.